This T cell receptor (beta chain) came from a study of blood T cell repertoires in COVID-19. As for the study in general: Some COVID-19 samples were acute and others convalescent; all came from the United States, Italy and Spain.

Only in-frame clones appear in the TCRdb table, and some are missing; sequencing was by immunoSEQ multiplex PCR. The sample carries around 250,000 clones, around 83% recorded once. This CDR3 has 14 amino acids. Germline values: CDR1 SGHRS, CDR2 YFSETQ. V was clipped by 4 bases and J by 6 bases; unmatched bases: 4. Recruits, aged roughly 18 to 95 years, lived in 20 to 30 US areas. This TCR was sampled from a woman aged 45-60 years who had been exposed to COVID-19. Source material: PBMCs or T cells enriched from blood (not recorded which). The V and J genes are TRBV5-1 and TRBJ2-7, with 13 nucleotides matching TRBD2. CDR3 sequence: CASSAGLAGTEQYF. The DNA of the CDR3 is TGCGCCAGCAGCGCGGGACTAGCGGGGACCGAGCAGTACTTC. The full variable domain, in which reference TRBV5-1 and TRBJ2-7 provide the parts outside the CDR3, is KAGVTQTPRYLIKTRGQQVTLSCSPISGHRSVSWYQQTPGQGLQFLFEYFSETQRNKGNFPGRFSGRQFSNSRSEMNVSTLELGDSALYLCASSAGLAGTEQYFGPGTRLTVT.